The source of this TCR beta chain is a study of blood T cell repertoires in COVID-19. The overall study: PBMCs, B-cell-depleted T cells, or T cells provided the cDNA or gDNA that made up the material.

The V gene's germline CDR1 is LGHDT and CDR2 YNNKEL (reference sequence). The CDR3 is 13 amino acids. Trimming cost V 6 bases and J 5 bases, with 12 bases left between them. Some clones are missing from TCRdb's copy, which holds only in-frame ones; the method was immunoSEQ multiplex PCR. The repertoire holds about 44,000 clones, about 88% seen once, with over 40% in the top ten. The chain combines TRBV3-1 (or the pseudogene TRBV3-2) with TRBJ2-3, with D possibly TRBD2 on 5 matching bases. Sequences were obtained from peripheral blood. The sequence was collected from a human donor in a cohort sampled during active COVID-19. The CDR3 DNA follows: TGTGCCAGCAGTCCCCGAGGGCGAGATACGCAGTATTTT. Protein sequence: CASSPRGRDTQYF.